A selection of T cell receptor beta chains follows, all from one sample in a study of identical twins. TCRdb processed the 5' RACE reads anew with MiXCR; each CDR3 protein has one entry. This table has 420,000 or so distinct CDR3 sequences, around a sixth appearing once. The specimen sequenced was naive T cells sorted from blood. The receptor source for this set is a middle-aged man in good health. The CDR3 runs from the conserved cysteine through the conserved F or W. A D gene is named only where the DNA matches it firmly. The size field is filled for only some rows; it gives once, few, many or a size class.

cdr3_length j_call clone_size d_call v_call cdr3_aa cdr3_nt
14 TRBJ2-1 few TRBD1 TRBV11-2 CASSTGTGHNEQFF TGTGCCAGCAGCACCGGGACAGGCCACAATGAGCAGTTCTTC
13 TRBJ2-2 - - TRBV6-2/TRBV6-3 CASSYFSSGELFF TGTGCCAGCAGTTACTTTTCCTCCGGGGAGCTGTTTTTT
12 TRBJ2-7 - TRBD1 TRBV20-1 CSASRTGNEQYF TGCAGTGCTAGTAGGACAGGGAACGAGCAGTACTTC
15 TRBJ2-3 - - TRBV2 CASKMGRPSTDTQYF TGTGCCAGCAAGATGGGACGGCCTAGCACAGATACGCAGTATTTT
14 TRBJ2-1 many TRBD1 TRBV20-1 CSAGTGQAYNEQFF TGCAGTGCTGGAACGGGACAGGCGTACAATGAGCAGTTCTTC
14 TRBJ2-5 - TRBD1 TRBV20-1 CSAGDRWYQETQYF TGCAGTGCTGGGGACAGGTGGTACCAAGAGACCCAGTACTTC
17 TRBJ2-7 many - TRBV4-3 CASSQEGEKYGSYEQYF TGCGCCAGCAGCCAAGAAGGGGAAAAGTATGGGTCCTACGAGCAGTACTTC
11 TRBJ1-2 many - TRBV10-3 CAISGGGLYTF TGTGCCATCAGTGGGGGCGGCCTCTACACCTTC
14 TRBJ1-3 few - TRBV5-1 CASSLLDSGNTIYF TGCGCCAGCAGCTTGCTGGACTCTGGAAACACCATATATTTT
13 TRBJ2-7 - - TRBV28 CASSNRVIYEQYF TGTGCCAGCAGCAACCGGGTTATCTACGAGCAGTACTTC
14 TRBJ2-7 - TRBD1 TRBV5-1 CASRLETGAYEQYF TGCGCCAGCAGGCTCGAGACAGGGGCCTACGAGCAGTACTTC
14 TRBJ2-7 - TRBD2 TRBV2 CASSELAGYYEQYF TGTGCCAGCAGTGAATTAGCGGGATACTACGAGCAGTACTTC
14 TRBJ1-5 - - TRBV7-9 CASSLDIQAQPQHF TGTGCCAGCAGCTTAGATATCCAGGCGCAGCCCCAGCATTTT
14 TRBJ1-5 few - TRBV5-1 CASSLVAGGQPQHF TGTGCCAGCAGTTTGGTAGCGGGGGGTCAGCCCCAGCATTTT
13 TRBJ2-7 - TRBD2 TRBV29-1 CSVGTSGSYEQYF TGCAGCGTTGGGACTAGCGGGTCCTACGAGCAGTACTTC
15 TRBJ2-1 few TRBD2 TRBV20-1 CSARNGLAGGSEQFF TGCAGTGCCCGGAACGGCCTAGCGGGAGGGAGTGAGCAGTTCTTC
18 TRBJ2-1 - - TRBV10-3 CAISESGLWGAPYNEQFF TGTGCCATCAGTGAGTCGGGTTTGTGGGGGGCCCCCTACAATGAGCAGTTCTTC
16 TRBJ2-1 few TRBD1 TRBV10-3 CAISGVTGGDYNEQFF TGTGCCATCAGTGGAGTTACAGGGGGAGATTACAATGAGCAGTTCTTC
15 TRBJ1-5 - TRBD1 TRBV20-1 CSARDRGQINQPQHF TGCAGTGCTAGAGATAGGGGACAGATCAATCAGCCCCAGCATTTT
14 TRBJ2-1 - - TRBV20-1 CSAPPSTSGNEQFF TGCAGTGCTCCCCCCTCAACCTCGGGAAATGAGCAGTTCTTC
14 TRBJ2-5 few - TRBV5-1 CASSLSLGGETQYF TGCGCCAGCAGCTTAAGCTTGGGAGGAGAGACCCAGTACTTC
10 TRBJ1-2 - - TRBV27 CEKGDYGYTF TGTGAAAAGGGGGACTATGGCTACACCTTC
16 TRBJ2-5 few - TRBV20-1 CSAKKAPGHGQETQYF TGCAGTGCTAAAAAAGCACCGGGACACGGCCAAGAGACCCAGTACTTC
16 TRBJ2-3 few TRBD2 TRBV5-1 CASSTSGRGSTDTQYF TGCGCCAGCAGCACTAGCGGGAGAGGGTCCACAGATACGCAGTATTTT
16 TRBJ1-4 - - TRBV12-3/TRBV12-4 CASSLYPGEVDEKLFF TGTGCCAGCAGTTTATACCCCGGAGAGGTGGATGAAAAACTGTTTTTT
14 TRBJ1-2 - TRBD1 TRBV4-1 CASRQVAGGNGYTF TGCGCCAGCAGGCAAGTCGCAGGGGGGAATGGCTACACCTTC
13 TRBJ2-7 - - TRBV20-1 CSAPRRGDYEQYF TGCAGTGCCCCAAGGAGAGGGGATTACGAGCAGTACTTC
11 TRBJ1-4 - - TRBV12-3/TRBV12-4 CASSLLETRFF TGTGCCAGCAGTTTATTGGAGACCCGCTTTTTT
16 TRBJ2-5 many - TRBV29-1 CSVAKVGQPYLGTQYF TGCAGCGTTGCGAAAGTAGGACAACCTTACTTGGGGACCCAGTACTTC
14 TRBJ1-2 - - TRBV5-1 CASSPATQVYGYTF TGCGCCAGCAGCCCCGCGACACAGGTCTATGGCTACACCTTC
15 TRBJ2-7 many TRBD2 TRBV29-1 CSVEGFSGKQYEQYF TGCAGCGTTGAAGGGTTTAGCGGGAAACAATACGAGCAGTACTTC
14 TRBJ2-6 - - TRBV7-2 CASSLEGGANVLTF TGTGCCAGCAGCTTAGAGGGGGGGGCCAACGTCCTGACTTTC
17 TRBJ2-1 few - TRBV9 CASSVARMGVSYNEQFF TGTGCCAGCAGCGTAGCTCGGATGGGGGTCTCCTACAATGAGCAGTTCTTC
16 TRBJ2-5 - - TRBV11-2 CASSLPLGPSPETQYF TGTGCCAGCAGCTTACCCCTGGGGCCCAGCCCTGAGACCCAGTACTTC
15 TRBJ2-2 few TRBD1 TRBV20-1 CSARHRGLNTGELFF TGCAGTGCTAGACACAGGGGTCTTAACACCGGGGAGCTGTTTTTT
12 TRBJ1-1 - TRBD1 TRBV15 CATSGTDTEAFF TGTGCCACCAGCGGGACAGACACTGAAGCTTTCTTT
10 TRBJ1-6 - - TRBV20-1 CSARGGPLHF TGCAGTGCTAGGGGAGGACCCCTCCACTTT
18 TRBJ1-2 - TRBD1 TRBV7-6 CASSLAPGGVPSHYGYTF TGTGCCAGCAGCTTAGCCCCAGGGGGCGTTCCATCTCACTATGGCTACACCTTC
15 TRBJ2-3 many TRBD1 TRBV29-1 CSGLRTGARTDTQYF TGCAGCGGACTCCGGACAGGGGCCCGCACAGATACGCAGTATTTT
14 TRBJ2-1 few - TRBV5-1 CASSLDPGVDEQFF TGCGCCAGCAGCTTGGACCCGGGTGTCGATGAGCAGTTCTTC
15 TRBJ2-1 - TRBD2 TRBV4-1 CASSPSGSFNNEQFF TGCGCCAGCAGTCCTAGCGGGAGTTTCAACAATGAGCAGTTCTTC
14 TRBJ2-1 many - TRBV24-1 CATAPLGTSNKQFF TGTGCCACCGCTCCCCTCGGGACTTCGAATAAGCAGTTCTTC
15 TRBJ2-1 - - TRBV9 CASSQRGRDYNEQFF TGTGCCAGCAGCCAGCGAGGACGGGACTACAATGAGCAGTTCTTC
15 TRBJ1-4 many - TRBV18 CASSPSIGLNEKLFF TGTGCCAGCTCACCATCAATTGGACTTAATGAAAAACTGTTTTTT
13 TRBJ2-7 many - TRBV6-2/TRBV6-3 CASRVGHSYEQYF TGTGCCAGCCGCGTGGGACATTCCTACGAGCAGTACTTC
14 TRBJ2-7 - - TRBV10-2 CASSEGGSSYEQYF TGCGCCAGCAGTGAGGGAGGGAGCTCCTACGAGCAGTACTTC
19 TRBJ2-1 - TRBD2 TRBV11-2 CASSFYGGLAGVRGDEQFF TGTGCCAGCAGCTTCTACGGTGGCCTAGCGGGAGTCCGGGGAGATGAGCAGTTCTTC